This T cell receptor beta chain derives from a study of blood T cell repertoires in COVID-19. Study details: Collection of acute and convalescent COVID-19 samples took place in the United States, Italy and Spain.

Assay used: immunoSEQ multiplex PCR; TCRdb lists only in-frame clones, some missing. This repertoire shows approximately 74,000 clones, approximately 83% found once; its top ten account for roughly 2.5%. The receptor comes from an elderly man with active or convalescent COVID-19. The sequenced sample consisted of peripheral blood.

In nucleotides, the CDR3 is TGTGCCAGCAGTTCTACAGGGGGCGCATGGCAGCCCCAGCATTTT. Amino acids: CASSSTGGAWQPQHF. This chain uses TRBV6-5 with TRBJ1-5, with 9 bases lining up with TRBD1. Germline V lookup: CDR1 MNHEY, CDR2 SVGAGI. This CDR3 spans 15 amino acids. Germline trimming cut 4 bases from V and 7 bases from J; bases unmatched to any gene: 8.